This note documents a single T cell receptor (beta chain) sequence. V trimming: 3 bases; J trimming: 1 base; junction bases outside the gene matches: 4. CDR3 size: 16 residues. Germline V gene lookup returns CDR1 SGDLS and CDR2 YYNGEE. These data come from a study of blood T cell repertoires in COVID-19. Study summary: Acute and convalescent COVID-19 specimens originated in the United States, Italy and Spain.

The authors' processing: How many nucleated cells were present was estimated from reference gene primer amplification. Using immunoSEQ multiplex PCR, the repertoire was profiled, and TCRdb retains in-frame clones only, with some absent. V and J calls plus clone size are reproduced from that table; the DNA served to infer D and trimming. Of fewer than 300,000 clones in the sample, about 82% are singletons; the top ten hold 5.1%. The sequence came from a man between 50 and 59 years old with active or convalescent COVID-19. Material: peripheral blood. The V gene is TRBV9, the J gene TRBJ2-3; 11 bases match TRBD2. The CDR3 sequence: CASSALAGGGTDTQYF. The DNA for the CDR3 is TGTGCCAGCAGCGCGTTAGCGGGAGGGGGCACAGATACGCAGTATTTT.